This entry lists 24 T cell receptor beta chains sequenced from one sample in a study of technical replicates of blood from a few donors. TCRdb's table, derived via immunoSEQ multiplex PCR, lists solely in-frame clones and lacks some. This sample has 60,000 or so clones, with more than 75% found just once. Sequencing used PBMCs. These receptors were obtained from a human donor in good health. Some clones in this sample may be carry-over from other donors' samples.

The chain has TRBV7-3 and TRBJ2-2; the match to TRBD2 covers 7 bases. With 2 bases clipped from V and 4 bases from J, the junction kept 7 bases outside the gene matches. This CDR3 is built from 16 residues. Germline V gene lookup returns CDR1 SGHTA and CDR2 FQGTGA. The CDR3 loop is CASSLDPAGSTGELFF. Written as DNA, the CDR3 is TGTGCCAGCAGCTTAGACCCAGCGGGGAGCACCGGGGAGCTGTTTTTT.

This CDR3 reads CASSPGQAAYEQYF. DNA of the CDR3: TGCGCCAGCAGCCCCGGACAGGCCGCTTACGAGCAGTACTTC. The rearrangement joins TRBV5-1 to TRBJ2-7, with 7 bases matching TRBD1. CDR3 length: 14 residues. CDR1 SGHRS and CDR2 YFSETQ come from the germline V gene. V lost 4 bases to trimming and J lost 4 bases; unmatched junction nucleotides: 8.

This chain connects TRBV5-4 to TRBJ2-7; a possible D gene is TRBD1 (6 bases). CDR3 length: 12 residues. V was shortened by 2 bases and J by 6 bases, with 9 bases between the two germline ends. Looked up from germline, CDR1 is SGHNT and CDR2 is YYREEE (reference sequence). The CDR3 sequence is CASSLQGFEQYF. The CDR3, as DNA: TGTGCCAGCAGCTTACAGGGATTCGAGCAGTACTTC.

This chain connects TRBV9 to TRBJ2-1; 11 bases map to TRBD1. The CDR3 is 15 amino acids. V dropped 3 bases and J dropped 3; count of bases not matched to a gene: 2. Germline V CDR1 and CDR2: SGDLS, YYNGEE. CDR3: CASSEGQGDYNEQFF. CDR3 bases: TGTGCCAGCAGCGAGGGACAGGGGGACTACAATGAGCAGTTCTTC. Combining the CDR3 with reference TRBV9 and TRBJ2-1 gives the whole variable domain DSGVTQTPKHLITATGQRVTLRCSPRSGDLSVYWYQQSLDQGLQFLIQYYNGEERAKGNILERFSAQQFPDLHSELNLSSLELGDSALYFCASSEGQGDYNEQFFGPGTRLTVL.

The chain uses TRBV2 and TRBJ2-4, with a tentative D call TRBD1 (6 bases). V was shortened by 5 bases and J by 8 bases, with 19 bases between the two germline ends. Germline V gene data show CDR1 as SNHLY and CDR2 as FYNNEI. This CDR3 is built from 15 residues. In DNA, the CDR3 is TGTGCCAGCAGTCCCCCAGGGGCACTTCAGGACATTCAGTACTTC. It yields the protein CASSPPGALQDIQYF.

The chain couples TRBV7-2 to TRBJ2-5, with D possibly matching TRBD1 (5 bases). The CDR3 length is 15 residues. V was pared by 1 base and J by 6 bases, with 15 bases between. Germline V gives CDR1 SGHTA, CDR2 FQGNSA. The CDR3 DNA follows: TGTGCCAGCAGCTTAGAATCAGGACAAAGCAAGACCCAGTACTTC. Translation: CASSLESGQSKTQYF.

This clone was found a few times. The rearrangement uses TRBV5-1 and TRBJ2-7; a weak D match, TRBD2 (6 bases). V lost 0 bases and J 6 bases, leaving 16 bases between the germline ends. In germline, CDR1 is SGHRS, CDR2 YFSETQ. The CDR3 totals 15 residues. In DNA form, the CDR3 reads TGCGCCAGCAGCTTGGGATGGGGGACTTCCCTCGAGCAGTACTTC. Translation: CASSLGWGTSLEQYF. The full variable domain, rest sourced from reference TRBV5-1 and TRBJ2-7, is KAGVTQTPRYLIKTRGQQVTLSCSPISGHRSVSWYQQTPGQGLQFLFEYFSETQRNKGNFPGRFSGRQFSNSRSEMNVSTLELGDSALYLCASSLGWGTSLEQYFGPGTRLTVT.

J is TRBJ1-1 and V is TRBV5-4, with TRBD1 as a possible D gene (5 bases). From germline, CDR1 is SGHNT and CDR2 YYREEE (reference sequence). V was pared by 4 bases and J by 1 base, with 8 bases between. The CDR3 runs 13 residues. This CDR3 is CASSLRANTEAFF. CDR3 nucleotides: TGTGCCAGCAGCCTCAGGGCGAACACTGAAGCTTTCTTT.

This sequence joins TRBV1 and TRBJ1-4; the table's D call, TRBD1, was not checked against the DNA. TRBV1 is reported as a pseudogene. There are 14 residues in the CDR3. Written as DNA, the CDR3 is TGCACCAGCAGCCAGAGACAGGGAGCTGAAAAACTGTTTTTT. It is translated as CTSSQRQGAEKLFF.

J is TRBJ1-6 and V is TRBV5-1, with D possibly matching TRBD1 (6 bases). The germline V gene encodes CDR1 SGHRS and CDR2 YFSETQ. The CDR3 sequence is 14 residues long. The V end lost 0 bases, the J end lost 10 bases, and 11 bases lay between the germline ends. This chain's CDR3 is CASSLGDTGSPLHF. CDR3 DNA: TGCGCCAGCAGCTTGGGGGACACAGGATCACCCCTCCACTTT.

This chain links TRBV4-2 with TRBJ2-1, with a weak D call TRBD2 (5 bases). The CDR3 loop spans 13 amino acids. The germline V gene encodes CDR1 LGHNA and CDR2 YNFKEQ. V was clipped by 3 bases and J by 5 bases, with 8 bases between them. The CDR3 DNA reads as TGTGCCAGCAGCCACCTACTAGACAATGAGCAGTTCTTC. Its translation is CASSHLLDNEQFF.

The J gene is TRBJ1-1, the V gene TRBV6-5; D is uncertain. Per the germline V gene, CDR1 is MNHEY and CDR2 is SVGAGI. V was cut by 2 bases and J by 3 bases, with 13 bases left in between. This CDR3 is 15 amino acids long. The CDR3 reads CASSYRGLRDTEAFF. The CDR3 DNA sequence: TGTGCCAGCAGTTACCGAGGGCTTCGGGACACTGAAGCTTTCTTT.

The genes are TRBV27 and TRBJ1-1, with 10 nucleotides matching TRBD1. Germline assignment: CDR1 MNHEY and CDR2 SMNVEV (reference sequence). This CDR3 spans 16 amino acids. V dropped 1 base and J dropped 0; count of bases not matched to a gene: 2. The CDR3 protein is CASSLLDRGMNTEAFF. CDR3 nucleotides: TGTGCCAGCAGTTTATTGGACAGGGGGATGAACACTGAAGCTTTCTTT.

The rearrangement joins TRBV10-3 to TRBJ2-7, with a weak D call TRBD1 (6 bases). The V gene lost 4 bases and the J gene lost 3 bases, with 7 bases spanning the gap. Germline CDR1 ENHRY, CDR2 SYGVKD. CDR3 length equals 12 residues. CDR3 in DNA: TGTGCCATCAGTGGAGGGGGCTACGAGCAGTACTTC. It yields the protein CAISGGGYEQYF.

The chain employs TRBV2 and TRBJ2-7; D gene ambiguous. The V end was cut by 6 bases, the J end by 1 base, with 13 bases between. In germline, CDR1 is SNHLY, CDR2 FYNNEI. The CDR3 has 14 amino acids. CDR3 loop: CASSPNSNSYEQYF. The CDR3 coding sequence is TGTGCCAGCAGCCCCAACTCCAATTCCTACGAGCAGTACTTC.

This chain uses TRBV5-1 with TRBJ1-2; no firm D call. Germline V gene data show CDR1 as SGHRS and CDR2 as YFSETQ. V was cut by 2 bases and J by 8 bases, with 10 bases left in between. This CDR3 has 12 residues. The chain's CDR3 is CASSFTNRGYTF. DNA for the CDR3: TGCGCCAGCAGCTTTACGAACCGGGGCTACACCTTC.

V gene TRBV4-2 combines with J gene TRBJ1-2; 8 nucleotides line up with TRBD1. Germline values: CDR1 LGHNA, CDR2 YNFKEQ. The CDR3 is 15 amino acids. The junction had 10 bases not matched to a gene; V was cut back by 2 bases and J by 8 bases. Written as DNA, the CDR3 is TGTGCCAGCAGCCAAAGGACAGGGCCAGAAGAGGGCTACACCTTC. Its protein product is CASSQRTGPEEGYTF.

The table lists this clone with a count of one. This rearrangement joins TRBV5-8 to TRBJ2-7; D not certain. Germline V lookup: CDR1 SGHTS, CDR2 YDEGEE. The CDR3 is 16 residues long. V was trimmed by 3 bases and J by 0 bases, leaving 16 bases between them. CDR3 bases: TGTGCCAGCAGCTCAAAAATCACCCCGAGCTCCTACGAGCAGTACTTC. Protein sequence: CASSSKITPSSYEQYF.

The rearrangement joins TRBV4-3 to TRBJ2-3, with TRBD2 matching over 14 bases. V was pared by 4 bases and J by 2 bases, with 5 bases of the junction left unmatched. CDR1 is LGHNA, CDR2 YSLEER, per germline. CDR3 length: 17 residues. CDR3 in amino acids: CASSLGLAGAATDTQYF. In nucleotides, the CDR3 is TGCGCCAGCAGCCTGGGACTAGCGGGGGCCGCCACAGATACGCAGTATTTT.

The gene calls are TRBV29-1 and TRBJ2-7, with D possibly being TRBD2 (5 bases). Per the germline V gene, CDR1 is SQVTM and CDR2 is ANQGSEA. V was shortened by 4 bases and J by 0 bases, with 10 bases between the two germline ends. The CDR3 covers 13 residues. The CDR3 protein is CSVVVGDSYEQYF. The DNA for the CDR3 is TGCAGCGTTGTGGTCGGGGACTCCTACGAGCAGTACTTC.

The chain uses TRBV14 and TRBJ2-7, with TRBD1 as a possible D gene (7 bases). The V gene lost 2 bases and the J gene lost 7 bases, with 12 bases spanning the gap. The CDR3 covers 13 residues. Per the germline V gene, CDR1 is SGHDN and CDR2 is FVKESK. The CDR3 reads CASSQTGAGEQYF. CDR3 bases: TGTGCCAGCAGCCAAACAGGGGCGGGGGAGCAGTACTTC.

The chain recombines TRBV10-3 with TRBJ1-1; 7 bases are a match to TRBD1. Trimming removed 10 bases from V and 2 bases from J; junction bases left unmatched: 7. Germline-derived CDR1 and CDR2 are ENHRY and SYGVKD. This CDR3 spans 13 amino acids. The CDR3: CATSGTDNTEAFF. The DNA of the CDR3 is TGTGCCACTTCCGGGACAGACAACACTGAAGCTTTCTTT.

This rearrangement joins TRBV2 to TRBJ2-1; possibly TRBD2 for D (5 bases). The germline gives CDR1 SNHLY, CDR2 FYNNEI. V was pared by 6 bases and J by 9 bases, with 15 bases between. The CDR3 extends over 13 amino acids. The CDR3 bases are TGTGCCAGCAGCCCTTTACTAGTGACTGAGCAGTTCTTC. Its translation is CASSPLLVTEQFF. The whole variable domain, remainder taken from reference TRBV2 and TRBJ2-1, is EPEVTQTPSHQVTQMGQEVILRCVPISNHLYFYWYRQILGQKVEFLVSFYNNEISEKSEIFDDQFSVERPDGSNFTLKIRSTKLEDSAMYFCASSPLLVTEQFFGPGTRLTVL.

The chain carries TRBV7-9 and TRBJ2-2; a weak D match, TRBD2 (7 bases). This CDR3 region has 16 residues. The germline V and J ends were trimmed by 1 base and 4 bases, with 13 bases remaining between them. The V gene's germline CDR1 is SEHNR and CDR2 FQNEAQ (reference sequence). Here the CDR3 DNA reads TGTGCCAGCAGCTTAGGCGGGGGCCACGGCACCGGGGAGCTGTTTTTT. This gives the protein CASSLGGGHGTGELFF.